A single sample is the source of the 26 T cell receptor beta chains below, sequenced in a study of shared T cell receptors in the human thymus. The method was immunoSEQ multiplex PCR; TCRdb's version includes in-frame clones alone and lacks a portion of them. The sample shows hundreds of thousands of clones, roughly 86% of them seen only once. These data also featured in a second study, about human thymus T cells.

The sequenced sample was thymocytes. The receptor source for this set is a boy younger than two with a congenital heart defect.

Here the CDR3 DNA reads TGCGCCAGCAGCCAAGGTTTCGGCTCTGGGGCCAACGTCCTGACTTTC. Its translation is CASSQGFGSGANVLTF. V is TRBV4-3 and J is TRBJ2-6; D gene uncertain. Trimming shortened V by 1 base and J by 0 bases, and 7 bases separated the two germline ends. This CDR3 region has 16 residues. The germline V gene has CDR1 LGHNA and CDR2 YSLEER.

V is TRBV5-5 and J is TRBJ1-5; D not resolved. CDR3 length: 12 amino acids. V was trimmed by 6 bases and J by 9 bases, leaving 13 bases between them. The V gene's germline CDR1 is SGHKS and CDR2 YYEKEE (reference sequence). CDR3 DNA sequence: TGTGCCAGCACCACTTTAAGTGGGCCCCAGCATTTT. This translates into CASTTLSGPQHF.

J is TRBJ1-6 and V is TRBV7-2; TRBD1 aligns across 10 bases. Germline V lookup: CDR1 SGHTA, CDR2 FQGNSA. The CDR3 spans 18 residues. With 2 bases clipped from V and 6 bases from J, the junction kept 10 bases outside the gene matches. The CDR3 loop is CASSLRDRGVPPNSPLHF. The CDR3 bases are TGTGCCAGCAGCTTAAGGGACAGGGGAGTACCGCCTAATTCACCCCTCCACTTT.

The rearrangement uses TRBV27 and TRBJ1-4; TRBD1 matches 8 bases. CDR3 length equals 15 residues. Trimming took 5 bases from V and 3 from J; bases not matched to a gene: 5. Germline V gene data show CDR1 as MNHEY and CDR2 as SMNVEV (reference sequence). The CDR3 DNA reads TGTGCCAGCAGTGCGCAACAGGGGGCTAATGAAAAACTGTTTTTT. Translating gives CASSAQQGANEKLFF.

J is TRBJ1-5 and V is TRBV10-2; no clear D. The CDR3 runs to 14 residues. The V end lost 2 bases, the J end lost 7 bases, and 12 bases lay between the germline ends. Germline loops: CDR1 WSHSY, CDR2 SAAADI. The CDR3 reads CASSEARVGQPQHF. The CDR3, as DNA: TGCGCCAGCAGTGAGGCCCGGGTAGGACAGCCCCAGCATTTT.

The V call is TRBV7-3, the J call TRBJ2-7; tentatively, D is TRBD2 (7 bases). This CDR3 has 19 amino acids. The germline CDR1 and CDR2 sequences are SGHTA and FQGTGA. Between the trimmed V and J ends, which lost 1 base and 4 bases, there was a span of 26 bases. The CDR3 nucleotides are TGTGCCAGCAGCTTAAACAGGGAGGGCCCGGTAGAAGAGTTGTACGAGCAGTACTTC. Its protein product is CASSLNREGPVEELYEQYF.

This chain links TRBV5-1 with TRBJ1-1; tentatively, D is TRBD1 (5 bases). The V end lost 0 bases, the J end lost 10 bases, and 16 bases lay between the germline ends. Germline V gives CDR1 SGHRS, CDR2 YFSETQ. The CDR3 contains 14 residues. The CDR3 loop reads CASSLAGVGGLAFF. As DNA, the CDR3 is TGCGCCAGCAGCTTGGCGGGAGTGGGGGGATTAGCTTTCTTT. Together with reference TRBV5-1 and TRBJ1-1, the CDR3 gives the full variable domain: KAGVTQTPRYLIKTRGQQVTLSCSPISGHRSVSWYQQTPGQGLQFLFEYFSETQRNKGNFPGRFSGRQFSNSRSEMNVSTLELGDSALYLCASSLAGVGGLAFFGQGTRLTVV.

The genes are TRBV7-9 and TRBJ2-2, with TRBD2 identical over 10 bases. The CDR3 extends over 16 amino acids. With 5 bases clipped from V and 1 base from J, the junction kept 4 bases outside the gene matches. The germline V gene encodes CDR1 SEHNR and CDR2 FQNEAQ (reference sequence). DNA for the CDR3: TGTGCCAGCAGCCACGGACTAGCGGTGAACACCGGGGAGCTGTTTTTT. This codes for CASSHGLAVNTGELFF. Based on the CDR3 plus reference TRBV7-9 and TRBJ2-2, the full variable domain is DTGVSQNPRHKITKRGQNVTFRCDPISEHNRLYWYRQTLGQGPEFLTYFQNEAQLEKSRLLSDRFSAERPKGSFSTLEIQRTEQGDSAMYLCASSHGLAVNTGELFFGEGSRLTVL.

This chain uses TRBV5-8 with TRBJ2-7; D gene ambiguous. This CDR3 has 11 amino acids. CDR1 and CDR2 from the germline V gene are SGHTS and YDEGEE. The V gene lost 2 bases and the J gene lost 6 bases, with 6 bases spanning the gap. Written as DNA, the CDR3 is TGTGCCAGCAGCTTAAACGGCGAGCAGTACTTC. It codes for CASSLNGEQYF.

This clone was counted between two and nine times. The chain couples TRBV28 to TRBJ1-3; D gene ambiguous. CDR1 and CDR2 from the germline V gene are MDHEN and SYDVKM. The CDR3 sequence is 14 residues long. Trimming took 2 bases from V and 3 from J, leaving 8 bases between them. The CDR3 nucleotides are TGTGCCAGCAGTTTACCCGGGGATGGAAACACCATATATTTT. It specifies CASSLPGDGNTIYF.

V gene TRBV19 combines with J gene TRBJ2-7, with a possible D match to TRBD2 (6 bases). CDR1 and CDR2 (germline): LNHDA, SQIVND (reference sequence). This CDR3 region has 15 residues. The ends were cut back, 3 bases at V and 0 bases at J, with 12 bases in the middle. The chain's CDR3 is CASSINAGGSYEQYF. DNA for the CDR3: TGTGCCAGTAGTATCAACGCCGGGGGCTCCTACGAGCAGTACTTC.

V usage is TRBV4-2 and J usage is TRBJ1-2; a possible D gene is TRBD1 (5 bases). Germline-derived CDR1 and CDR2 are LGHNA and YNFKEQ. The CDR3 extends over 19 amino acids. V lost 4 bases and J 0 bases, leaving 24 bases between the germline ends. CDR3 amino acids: CASSLLGAGQNGANYGYTF. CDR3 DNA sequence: TGTGCCAGCAGCCTCCTAGGGGCAGGACAAAATGGAGCTAACTATGGCTACACCTTC.

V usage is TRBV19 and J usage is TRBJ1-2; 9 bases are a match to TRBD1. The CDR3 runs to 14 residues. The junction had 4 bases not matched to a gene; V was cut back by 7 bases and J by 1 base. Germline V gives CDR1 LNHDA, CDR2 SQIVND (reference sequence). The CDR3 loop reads CASTEGQGNYGYTF. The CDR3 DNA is TGTGCCAGTACCGAGGGACAGGGTAACTATGGCTACACCTTC.

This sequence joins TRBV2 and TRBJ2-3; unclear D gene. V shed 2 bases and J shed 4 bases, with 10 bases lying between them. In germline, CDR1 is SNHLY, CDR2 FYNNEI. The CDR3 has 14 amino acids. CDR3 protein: CASSEWAPPDTQYF. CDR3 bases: TGTGCCAGCAGTGAATGGGCGCCTCCAGATACGCAGTATTTT.

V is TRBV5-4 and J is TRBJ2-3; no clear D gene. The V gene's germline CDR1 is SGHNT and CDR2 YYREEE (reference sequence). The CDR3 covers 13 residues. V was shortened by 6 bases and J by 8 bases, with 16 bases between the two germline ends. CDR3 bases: TGTGCCAGCACCACCCCGGAGCAGCGTACGCAGTATTTT. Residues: CASTTPEQRTQYF.

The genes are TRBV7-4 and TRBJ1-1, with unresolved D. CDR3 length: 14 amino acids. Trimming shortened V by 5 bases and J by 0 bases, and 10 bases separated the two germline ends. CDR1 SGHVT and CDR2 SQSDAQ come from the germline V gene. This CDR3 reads CASSTDGVNTEAFF. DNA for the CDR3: TGTGCCAGCAGCACAGACGGGGTGAACACTGAAGCTTTCTTT.

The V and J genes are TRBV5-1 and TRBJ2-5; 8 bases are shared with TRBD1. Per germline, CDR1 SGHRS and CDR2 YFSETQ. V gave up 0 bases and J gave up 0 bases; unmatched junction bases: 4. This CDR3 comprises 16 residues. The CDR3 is CASSLATGGYQETQYF. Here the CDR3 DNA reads TGCGCCAGCAGCTTGGCTACAGGGGGTTACCAAGAGACCCAGTACTTC.

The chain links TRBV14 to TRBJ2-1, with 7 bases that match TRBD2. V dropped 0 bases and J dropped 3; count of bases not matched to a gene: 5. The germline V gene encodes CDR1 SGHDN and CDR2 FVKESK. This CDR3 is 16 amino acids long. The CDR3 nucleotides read TGTGCCAGCAGCCAAGATCACCGGGGGGACTACAATGAGCAGTTCTTC. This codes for CASSQDHRGDYNEQFF.

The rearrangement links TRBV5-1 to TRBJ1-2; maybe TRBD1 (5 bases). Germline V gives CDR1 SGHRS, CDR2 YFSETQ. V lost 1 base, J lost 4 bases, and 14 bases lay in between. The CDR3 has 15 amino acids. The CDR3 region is CASSLCGGDGYGYTF. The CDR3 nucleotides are TGCGCCAGCAGCTTGTGCGGGGGTGATGGCTATGGCTACACCTTC.

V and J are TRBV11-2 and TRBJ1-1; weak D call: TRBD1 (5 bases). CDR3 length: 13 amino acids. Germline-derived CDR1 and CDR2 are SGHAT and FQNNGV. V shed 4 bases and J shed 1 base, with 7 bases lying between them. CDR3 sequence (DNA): TGTGCCAGCAGCTCTACAGGGAACACTGAAGCTTTCTTT. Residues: CASSSTGNTEAFF.

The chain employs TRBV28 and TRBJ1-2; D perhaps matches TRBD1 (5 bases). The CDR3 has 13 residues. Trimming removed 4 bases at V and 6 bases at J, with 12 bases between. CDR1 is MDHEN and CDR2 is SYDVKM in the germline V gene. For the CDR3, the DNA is TGTGCCAGCAGTTGGGCGGGGGTGGATGGCTACACCTTC. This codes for CASSWAGVDGYTF.

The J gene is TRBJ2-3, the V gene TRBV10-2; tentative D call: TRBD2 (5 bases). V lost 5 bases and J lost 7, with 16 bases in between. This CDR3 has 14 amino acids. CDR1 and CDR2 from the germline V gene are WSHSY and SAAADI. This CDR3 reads CASSSRLTRNTQYF. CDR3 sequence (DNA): TGCGCCAGCAGTTCTAGACTAACTCGGAATACGCAGTATTTT.

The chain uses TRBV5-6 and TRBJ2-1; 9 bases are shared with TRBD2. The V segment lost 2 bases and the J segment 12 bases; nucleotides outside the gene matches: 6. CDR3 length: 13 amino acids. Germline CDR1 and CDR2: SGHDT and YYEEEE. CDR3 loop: CASSFYSGRSQFF. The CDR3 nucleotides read TGTGCCAGCAGCTTTTACAGCGGGAGGTCGCAGTTCTTC.

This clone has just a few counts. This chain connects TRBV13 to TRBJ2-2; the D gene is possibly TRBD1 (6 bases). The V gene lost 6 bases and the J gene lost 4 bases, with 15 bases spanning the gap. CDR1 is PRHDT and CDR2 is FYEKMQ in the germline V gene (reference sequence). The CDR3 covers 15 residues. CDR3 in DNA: TGTGCCAGCAGAACTCCGGACAGCCGCACCGGGGAGCTGTTTTTT. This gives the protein CASRTPDSRTGELFF.

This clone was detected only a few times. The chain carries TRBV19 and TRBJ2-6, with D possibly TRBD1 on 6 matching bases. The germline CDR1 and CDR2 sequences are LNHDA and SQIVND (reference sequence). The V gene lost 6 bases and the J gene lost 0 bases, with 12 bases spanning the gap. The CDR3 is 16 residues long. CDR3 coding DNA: TGTGCCAGTAGGTCCCGGGACACCTCTGGGGCCAACGTCCTGACTTTC. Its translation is CASRSRDTSGANVLTF.

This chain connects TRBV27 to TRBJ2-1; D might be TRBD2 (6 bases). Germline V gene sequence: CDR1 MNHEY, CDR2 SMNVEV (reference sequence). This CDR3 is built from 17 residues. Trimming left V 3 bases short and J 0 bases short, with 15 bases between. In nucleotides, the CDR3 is TGTGCCAGCAGTTTCAGCGCGGGGCCGAGCTCCTACAATGAGCAGTTCTTC. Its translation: CASSFSAGPSSYNEQFF.